This TCR beta chain came from a study of shared clonotypes between healthy human individuals. Assay: immunoSEQ multiplex PCR; the TCRdb copy retains only in-frame clones and omits some. The sample shows about 2.4 million clones, over 85% of them seen only once. The CDR3 consists of 15 residues. Germline values: CDR1 MDHEN, CDR2 SYDVKM. V trimming: 6 bases; J trimming: 6 bases; junction bases outside the gene matches: 9. CD45RA+ naive and CD45RA-negative memory subsets were separated from CD4+ cells. The specimen was naive CD4+ T cells from PBMCs. Subset in this sample: CD45RA+ positively selected. This receptor was identified in a man younger than 35 in good health. Some clones in this sample may be carry-over from other donors' samples. This chain uses TRBV28 with TRBJ1-1; 11 bases map to TRBD1. CDR3 coding DNA: TGTGCCAGCAGACCCCGGACAGGGGGCTTGGCTGAAGCTTTCTTT. Translation gives CASRPRTGGLAEAFF.